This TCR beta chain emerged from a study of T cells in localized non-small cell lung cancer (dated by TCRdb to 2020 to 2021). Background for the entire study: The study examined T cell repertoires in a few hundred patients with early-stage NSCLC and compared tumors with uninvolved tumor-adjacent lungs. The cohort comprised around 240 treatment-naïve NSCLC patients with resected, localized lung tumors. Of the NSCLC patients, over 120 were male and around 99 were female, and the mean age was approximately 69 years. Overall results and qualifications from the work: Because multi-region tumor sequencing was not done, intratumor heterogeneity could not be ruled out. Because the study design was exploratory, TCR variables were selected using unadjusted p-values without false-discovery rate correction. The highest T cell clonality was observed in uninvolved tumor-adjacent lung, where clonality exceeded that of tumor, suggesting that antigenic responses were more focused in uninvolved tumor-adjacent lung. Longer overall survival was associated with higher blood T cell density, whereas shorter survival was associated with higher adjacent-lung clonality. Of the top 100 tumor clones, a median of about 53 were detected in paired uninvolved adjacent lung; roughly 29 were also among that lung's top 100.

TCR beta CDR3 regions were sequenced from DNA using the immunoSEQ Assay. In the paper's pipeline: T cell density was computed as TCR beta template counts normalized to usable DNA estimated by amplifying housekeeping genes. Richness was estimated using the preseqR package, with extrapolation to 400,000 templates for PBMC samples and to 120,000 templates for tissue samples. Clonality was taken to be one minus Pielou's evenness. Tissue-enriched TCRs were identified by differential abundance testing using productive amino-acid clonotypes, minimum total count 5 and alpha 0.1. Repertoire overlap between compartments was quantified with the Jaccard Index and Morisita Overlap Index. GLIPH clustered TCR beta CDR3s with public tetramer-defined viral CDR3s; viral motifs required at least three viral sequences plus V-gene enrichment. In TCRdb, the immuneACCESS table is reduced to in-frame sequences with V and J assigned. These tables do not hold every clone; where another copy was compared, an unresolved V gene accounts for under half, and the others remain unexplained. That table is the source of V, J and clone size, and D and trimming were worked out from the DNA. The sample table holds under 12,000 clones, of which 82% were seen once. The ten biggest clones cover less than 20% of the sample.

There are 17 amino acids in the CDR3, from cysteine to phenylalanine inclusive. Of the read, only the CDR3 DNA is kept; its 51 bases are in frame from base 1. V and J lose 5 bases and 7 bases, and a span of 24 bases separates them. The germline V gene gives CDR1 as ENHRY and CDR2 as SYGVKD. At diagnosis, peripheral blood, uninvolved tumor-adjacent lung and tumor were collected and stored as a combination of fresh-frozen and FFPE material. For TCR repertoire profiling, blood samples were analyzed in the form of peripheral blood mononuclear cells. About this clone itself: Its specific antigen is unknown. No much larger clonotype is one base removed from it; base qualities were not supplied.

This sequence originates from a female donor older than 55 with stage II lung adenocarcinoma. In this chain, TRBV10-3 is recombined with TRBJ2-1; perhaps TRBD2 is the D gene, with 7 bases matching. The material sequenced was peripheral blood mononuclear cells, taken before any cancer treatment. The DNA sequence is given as TGTGCCATCAGTACTCGGGGGCGGGAGAACACCATTAATGAGCAGTTCTTC. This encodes CAISTRGRENTINEQFF.